This T cell receptor (beta chain) was recorded in a study of shared clonotypes between healthy human individuals. From CD4+ cells came CD45RA+ naive and CD45RA-negative memory subsets. Per the study methods: There were no quality scores in the junction-only immunoSEQ sequences, so filtering differed. Sequencing was performed with immunoSEQ multiplex PCR; in TCRdb, only in-frame clones are kept and a portion is missing. V, J and clone size were drawn from that table, and D and trimming were deduced from the DNA. The sample yields fewer than 2.5 million clones, 80% to 95% seen once. A word on this clone: Its specificity is unknown.

Study-level results: Naive subsets usually exceeded memory subsets in estimated richness.

The specimen was naive CD4+ T cells from PBMCs. Regarding subset: CD45RA+ positively selected. This receptor was identified in a man in his late teens or twenties in good health. Some clones in this sample may be carry-over from other donors' samples.

CDR3 loop: CASSLFLQETQYF. In DNA form, the CDR3 reads TGTGCCAGCAGTTTGTTTCTACAAGAGACCCAGTACTTC. The rearrangement joins TRBV28 to TRBJ2-5; D gene unclear. Germline V CDR1 and CDR2: MDHEN, SYDVKM. The CDR3 extends over 13 amino acids. V lost 3 bases and J lost 2, with 7 bases in between. Combining the CDR3 with reference TRBV28 and TRBJ2-5 gives the whole variable domain DVKVTQSSRYLVKRTGEKVFLECVQDMDHENMFWYRQDPGLGLRLIYFSYDVKMKEKGDIPEGYSVSREKKERFSLILESASTNQTSMYLCASSLFLQETQYFGPGTRLLVL.